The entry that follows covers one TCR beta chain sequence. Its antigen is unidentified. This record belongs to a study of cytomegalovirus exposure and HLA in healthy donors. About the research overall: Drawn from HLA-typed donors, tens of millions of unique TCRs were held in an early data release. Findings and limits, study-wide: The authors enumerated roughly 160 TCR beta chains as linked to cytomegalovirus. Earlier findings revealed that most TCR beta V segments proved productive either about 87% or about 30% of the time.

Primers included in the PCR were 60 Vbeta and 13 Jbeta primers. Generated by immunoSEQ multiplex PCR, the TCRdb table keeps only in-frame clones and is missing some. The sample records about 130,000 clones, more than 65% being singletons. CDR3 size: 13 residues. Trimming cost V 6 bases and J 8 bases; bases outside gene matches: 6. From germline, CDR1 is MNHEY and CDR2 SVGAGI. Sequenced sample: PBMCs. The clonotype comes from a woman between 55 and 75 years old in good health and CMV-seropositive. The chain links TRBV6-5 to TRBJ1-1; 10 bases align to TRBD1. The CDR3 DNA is TGTGCCAGCAGAGGGACAGGGGCAAGAGAAGCTTTCTTT. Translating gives CASRGTGAREAFF.